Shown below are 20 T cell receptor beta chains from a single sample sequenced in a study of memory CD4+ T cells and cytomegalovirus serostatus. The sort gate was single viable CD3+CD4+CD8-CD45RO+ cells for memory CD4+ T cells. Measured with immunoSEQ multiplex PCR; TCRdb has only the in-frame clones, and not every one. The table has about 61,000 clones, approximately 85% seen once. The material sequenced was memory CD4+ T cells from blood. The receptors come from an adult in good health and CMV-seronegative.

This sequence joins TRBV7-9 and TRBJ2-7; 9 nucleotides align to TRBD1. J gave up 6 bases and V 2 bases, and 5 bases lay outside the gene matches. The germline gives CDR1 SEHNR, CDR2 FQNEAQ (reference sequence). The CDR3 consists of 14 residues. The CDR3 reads CASSLSRGQGEQYF. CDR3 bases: TGTGCCAGCAGCTTATCCCGGGGACAGGGCGAGCAGTACTTC.

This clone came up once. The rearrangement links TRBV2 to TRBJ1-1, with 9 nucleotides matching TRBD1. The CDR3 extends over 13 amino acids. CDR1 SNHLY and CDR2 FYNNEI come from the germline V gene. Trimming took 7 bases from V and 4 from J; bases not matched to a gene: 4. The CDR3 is CASTGQGGTEAFF. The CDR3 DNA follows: TGTGCCAGCACGGGACAGGGCGGCACTGAAGCTTTCTTT.

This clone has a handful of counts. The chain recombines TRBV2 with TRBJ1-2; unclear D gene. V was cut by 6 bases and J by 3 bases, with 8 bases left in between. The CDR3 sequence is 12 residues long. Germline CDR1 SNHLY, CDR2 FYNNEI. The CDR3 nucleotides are TGTGCCAGCAGGGGAGGAGACTATGGCTACACCTTC. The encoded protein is CASRGGDYGYTF.

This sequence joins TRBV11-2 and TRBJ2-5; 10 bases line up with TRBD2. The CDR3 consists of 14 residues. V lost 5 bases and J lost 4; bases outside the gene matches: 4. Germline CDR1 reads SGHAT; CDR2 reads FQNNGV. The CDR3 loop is CASSLGTSVETQYF. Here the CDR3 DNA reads TGTGCCAGCAGCCTGGGGACTAGCGTAGAGACCCAGTACTTC.

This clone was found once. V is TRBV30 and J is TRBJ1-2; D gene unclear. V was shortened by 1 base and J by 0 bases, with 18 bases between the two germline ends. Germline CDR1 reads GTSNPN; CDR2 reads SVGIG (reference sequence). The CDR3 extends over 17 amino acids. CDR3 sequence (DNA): TGTGCCTGGAGTGGGGCTGGGTACTACCTTACTAACTATGGCTACACCTTC. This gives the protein CAWSGAGYYLTNYGYTF.

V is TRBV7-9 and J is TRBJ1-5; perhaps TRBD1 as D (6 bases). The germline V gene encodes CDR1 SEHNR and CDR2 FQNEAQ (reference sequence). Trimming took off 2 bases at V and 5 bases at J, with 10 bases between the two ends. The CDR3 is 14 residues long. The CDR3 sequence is CASSLQGRDQPQHF. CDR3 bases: TGTGCCAGCAGCTTACAGGGGAGGGATCAGCCCCAGCATTTT.

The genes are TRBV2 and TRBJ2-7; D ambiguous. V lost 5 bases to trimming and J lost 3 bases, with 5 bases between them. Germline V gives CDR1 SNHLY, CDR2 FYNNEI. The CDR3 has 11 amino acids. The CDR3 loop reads CASSSDYEQYF. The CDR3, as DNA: TGTGCCAGCAGTTCGGACTACGAGCAGTACTTC.

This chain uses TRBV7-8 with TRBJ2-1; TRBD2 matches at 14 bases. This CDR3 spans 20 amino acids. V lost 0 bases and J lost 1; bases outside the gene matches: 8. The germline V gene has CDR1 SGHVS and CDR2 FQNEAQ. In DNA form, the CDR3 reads TGTGCCAGCAGCTTAGCGCGACTAGCGGGGGGGCCAGGTTCCTACAATGAGCAGTTCTTC. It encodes CASSLARLAGGPGSYNEQFF.

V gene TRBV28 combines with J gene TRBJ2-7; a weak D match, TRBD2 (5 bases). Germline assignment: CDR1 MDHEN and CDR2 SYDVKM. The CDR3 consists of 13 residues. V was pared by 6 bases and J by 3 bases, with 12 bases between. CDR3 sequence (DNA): TGTGCCAGCAGGGTAGGAGGTATCTACGAGCAGTACTTC. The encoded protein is CASRVGGIYEQYF.

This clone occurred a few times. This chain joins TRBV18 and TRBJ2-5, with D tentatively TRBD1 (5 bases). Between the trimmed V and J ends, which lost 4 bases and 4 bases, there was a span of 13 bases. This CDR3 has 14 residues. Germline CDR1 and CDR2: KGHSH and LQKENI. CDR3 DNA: TGTGCCAGCTCACTTTCAGGGTCCCGAGAGACCCAGTACTTC. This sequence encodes CASSLSGSRETQYF.

The CDR3 spells CASSAGHSYEQYF. Here the CDR3 DNA reads TGTGCCAGCAGCGCCGGACACTCCTACGAGCAGTACTTC. V gene TRBV5-4 combines with J gene TRBJ2-7, with TRBD1 as a possible D gene (5 bases). V was clipped by 4 bases and J by 0 bases, with 8 bases between them. The CDR3 sequence is 13 residues long. Germline V gene lookup returns CDR1 SGHNT and CDR2 YYREEE (reference sequence). The whole variable domain, filled in from reference TRBV5-4 and TRBJ2-7, reads ETGVTQSPTHLIKTRGQQVTLRCSSQSGHNTVSWYQQALGQGPQFIFQYYREEENGRGNFPPRFSGLQFPNYSSELNVNALELDDSALYLCASSAGHSYEQYFGPGTRLTVT.

The CDR3 nucleotides are TGTGCCAGCAGCTTCGGGGGCTCGTTTGGGTACAGCAATCAGCCCCAGCATTTT. The encoded protein is CASSFGGSFGYSNQPQHF. V and J are TRBV5-5 and TRBJ1-5; tentatively, D is TRBD1 (6 bases). Germline CDR1 reads SGHKS; CDR2 reads YYEKEE (reference sequence). This CDR3 has 18 residues. V was pared by 2 bases and J by 1 base, with 19 bases between.

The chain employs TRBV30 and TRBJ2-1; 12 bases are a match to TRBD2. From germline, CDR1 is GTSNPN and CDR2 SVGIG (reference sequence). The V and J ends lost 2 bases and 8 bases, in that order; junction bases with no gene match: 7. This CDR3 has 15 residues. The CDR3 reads CAWSSTSGRRDEQFF. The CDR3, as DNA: TGTGCCTGGAGTTCGACTAGCGGGAGAAGGGATGAGCAGTTCTTC.

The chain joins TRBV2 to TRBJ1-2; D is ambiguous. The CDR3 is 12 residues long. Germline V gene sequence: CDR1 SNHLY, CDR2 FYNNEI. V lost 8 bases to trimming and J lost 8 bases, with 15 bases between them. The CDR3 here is CASRNINRGYTF. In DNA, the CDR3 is TGTGCCAGCCGAAATATAAATCGGGGCTACACCTTC.

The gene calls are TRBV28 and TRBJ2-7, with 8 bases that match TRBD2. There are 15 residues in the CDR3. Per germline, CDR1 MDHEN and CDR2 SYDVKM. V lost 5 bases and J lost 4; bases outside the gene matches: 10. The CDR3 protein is CASSLPGGVGYEQYF. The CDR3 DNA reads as TGTGCCAGCAGTCTCCCGGGGGGGGTGGGATACGAGCAGTACTTC.

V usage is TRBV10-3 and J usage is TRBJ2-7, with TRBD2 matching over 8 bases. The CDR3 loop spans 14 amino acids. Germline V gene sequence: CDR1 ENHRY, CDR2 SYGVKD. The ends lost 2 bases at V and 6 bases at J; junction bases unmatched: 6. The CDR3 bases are TGTGCCATCAGTGAGGGGCGGGAGGTGGGCGAGCAGTACTTC. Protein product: CAISEGREVGEQYF.

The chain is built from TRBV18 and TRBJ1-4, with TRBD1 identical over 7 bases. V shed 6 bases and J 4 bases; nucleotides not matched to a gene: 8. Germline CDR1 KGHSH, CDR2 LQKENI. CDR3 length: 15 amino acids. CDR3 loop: CASSRAGGNNEKLFF. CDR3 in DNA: TGTGCCAGCTCCCGCGCAGGGGGTAATAATGAAAAACTGTTTTTT.

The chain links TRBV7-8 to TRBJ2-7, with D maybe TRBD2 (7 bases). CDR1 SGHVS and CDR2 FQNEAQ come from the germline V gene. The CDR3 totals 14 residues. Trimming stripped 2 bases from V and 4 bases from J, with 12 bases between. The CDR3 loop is CASSLRGAGYEQYF. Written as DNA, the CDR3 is TGTGCCAGCAGCTTACGGGGGGCAGGATACGAGCAGTACTTC.

The CDR3 DNA follows: TGTGCCAGTAGTATAGTACTCTCGACGAATGGCTACACCTTC. It encodes CASSIVLSTNGYTF. This chain uses TRBV19 with TRBJ1-2; no firm D call. Germline V gives CDR1 LNHDA, CDR2 SQIVND (reference sequence). The V end lost 1 base, the J end lost 6 bases, and 12 bases lay between the germline ends. The CDR3 runs 14 residues.

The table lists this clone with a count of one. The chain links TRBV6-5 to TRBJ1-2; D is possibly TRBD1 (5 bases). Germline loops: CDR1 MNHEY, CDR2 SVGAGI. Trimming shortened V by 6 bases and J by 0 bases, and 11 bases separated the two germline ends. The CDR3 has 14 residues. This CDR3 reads CASSRDGPNYGYTF. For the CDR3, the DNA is TGTGCCAGCAGCCGGGACGGTCCTAACTATGGCTACACCTTC.